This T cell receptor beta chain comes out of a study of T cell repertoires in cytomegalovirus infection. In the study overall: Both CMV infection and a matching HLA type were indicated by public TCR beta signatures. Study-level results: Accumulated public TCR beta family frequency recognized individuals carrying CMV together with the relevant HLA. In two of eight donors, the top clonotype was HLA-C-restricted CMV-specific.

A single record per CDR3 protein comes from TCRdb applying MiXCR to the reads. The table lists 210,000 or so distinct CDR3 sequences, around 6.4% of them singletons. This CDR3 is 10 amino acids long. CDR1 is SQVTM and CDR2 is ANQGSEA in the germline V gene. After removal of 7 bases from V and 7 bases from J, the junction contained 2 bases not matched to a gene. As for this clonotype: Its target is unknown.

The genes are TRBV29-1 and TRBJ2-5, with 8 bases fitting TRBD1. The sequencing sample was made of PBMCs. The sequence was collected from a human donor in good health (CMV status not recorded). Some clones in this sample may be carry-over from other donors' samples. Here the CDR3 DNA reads TGCAGCGCCGGGACAGGGACCCAGTACTTC. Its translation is CSAGTGTQYF.